The next 2 T cell receptor beta chains were all read from a single sample in a study of human T cells and chemical hapten exposure. TCRdb itself ran the RACE reads through MiXCR, one entry per CDR3 protein. The table lists about 110,000 distinct CDR3 sequences, roughly a tenth of them singletons. Described time point: patch test 2, 6 weeks after DPC sensitization. Treatment reported: therapeutic diphenylcyclopropenone sensitization with weekly scalp DPC. The starting material was whole blood, obtained in connection with sensitization to the hapten diphenylcyclopropenone (DPC). These TCRs come from a woman aged 40-49 years with alopecia areata. Some clones in this sample may be carry-over from other donors' samples.

The chain joins TRBV7-9 to TRBJ2-2; no clear D gene. Germline-derived CDR1 and CDR2 are SEHNR and FQNEAQ (reference sequence). CDR3 length: 12 residues. V lost 3 bases to trimming and J lost 6 bases, with 5 bases between them. CDR3 nucleotides: TGTGCCAGCAGCTTTGGCCCCGGGGAGCTGTTTTTT. Translation: CASSFGPGELFF.

The rearrangement joins TRBV27 to TRBJ1-6; 7 bases match TRBD1. Germline V gene sequence: CDR1 MNHEY, CDR2 SMNVEV (reference sequence). V shed 6 bases, J shed 7 bases, and the junction held 15 bases outside the gene matches. The CDR3 has 17 residues. CDR3 loop: CASSPPGQALSNSPLHF. The CDR3, as DNA: TGTGCCAGCAGCCCCCCCGGACAGGCCTTATCCAATTCACCCCTCCACTTT.